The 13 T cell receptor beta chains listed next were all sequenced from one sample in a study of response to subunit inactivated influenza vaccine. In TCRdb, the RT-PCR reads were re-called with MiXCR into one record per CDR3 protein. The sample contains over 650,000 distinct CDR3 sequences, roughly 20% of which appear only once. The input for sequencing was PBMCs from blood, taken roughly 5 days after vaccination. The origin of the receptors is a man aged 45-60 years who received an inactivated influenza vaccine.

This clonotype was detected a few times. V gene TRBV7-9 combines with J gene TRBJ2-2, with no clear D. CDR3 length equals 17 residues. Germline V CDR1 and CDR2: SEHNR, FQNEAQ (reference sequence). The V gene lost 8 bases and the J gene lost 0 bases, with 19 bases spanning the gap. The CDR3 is CASFQPKGGANTGELFF. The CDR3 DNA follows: TGTGCCAGCTTCCAACCCAAGGGCGGCGCGAACACCGGGGAGCTGTTTTTT.

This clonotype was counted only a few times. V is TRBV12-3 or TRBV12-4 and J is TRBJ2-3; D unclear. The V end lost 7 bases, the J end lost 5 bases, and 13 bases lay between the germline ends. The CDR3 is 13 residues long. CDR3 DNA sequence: TGTGCCAGCACTCCGGCAGTTATAGATACGCAGTATTTT. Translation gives CASTPAVIDTQYF.

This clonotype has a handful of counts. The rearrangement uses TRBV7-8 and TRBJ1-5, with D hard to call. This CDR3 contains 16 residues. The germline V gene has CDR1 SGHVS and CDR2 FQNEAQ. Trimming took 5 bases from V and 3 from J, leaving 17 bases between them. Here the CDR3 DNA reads TGTGCCAGCAGCCTGGACCGGCCGAGTAACAATCAGCCCCAGCATTTT. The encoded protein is CASSLDRPSNNQPQHF.

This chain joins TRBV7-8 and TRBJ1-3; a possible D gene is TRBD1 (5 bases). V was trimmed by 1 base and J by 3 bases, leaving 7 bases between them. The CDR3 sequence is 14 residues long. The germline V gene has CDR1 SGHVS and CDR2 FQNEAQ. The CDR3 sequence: CASSLVGGGNTIYF. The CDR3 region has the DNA TGTGCCAGCAGCTTAGTCGGGGGTGGAAACACCATATATTTT.

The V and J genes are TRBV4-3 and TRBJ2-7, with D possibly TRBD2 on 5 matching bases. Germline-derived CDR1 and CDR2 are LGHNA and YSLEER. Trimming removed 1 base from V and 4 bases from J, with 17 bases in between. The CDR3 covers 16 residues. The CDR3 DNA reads TGCGCCAGCAGCCAAGGATTCCCGGGGATCGGTTACGAGCAGTACTTC. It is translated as CASSQGFPGIGYEQYF.

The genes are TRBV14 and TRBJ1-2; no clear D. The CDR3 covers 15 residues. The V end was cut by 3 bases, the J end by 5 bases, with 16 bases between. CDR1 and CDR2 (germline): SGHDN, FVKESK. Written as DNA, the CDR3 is TGTGCCAGCAGCCATTCTTTCAGCTTTGGTTATGGCTACACCTTC. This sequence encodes CASSHSFSFGYGYTF.

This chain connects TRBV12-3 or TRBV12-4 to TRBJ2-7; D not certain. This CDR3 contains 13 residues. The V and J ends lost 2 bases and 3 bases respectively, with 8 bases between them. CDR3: CASSLLVDYEQYF. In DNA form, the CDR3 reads TGTGCCAGCAGTTTACTAGTGGACTACGAGCAGTACTTC.

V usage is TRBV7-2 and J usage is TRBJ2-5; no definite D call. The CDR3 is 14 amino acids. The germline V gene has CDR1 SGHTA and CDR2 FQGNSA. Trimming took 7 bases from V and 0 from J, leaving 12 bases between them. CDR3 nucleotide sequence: TGTGCCAGCACCCAGAGGACGTACCAAGAGACCCAGTACTTC. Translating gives CASTQRTYQETQYF.

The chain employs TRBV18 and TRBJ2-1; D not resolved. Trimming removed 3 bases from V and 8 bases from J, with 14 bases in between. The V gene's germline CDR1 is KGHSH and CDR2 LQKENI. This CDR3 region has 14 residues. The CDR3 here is CASSPPQPRDEQFF. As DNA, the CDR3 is TGTGCCAGCTCACCCCCACAGCCCCGGGATGAGCAGTTCTTC.

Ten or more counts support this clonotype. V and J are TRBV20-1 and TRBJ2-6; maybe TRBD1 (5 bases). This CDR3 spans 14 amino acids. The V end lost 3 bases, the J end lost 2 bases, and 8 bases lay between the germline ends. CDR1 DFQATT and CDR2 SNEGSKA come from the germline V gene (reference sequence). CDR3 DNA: TGCAGTGCTAGCGACAGAACTGGGGCCAACGTCCTGACTTTC. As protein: CSASDRTGANVLTF.

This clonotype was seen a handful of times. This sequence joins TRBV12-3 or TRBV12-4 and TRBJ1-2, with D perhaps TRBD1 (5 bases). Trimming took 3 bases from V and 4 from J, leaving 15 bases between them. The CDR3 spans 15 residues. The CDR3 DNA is TGTGCCAGCAGTTTCGGAGGGGACTGGATCTATGGCTACACCTTC. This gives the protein CASSFGGDWIYGYTF.

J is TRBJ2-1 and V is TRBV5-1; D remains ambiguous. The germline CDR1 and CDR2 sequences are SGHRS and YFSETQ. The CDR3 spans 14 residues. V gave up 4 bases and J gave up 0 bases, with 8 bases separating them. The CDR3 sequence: CASSRRFSYNEQFF. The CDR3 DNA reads TGCGCCAGCAGCCGACGGTTCTCCTACAATGAGCAGTTCTTC.

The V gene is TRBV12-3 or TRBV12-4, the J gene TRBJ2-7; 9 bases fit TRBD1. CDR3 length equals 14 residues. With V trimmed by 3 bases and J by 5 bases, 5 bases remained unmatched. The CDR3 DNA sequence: TGTGCCAGCAGTTTTGGGACAGGGTCTCACGAGCAGTACTTC. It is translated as CASSFGTGSHEQYF.